Presented here are 15 T cell receptor beta chains from one specimen sequenced in a study of cytotoxic CD8 clonotypes in ibrutinib-treated CLL. Sequencing was performed with immunoSEQ multiplex PCR; in TCRdb, only in-frame clones are kept and a portion is missing. The sample has 190,000 or so clones; roughly 72% are singletons. Sequenced material: PBMCs, taken after 24 months of ibrutinib treatment. The receptors were gathered from a human donor with chronic lymphocytic leukemia.

This rearrangement joins TRBV6-5 to TRBJ1-5; D remains unclear. CDR1 is MNHEY and CDR2 is SVGAGI in the germline V gene. V was trimmed by 6 bases and J by 0 bases, leaving 12 bases between them. There are 15 residues in the CDR3. The CDR3 bases are TGTGCCAGCAGACAGAAGCCCTTTAGCAATCAGCCCCAGCATTTT. It codes for CASRQKPFSNQPQHF.

This clone was picked up a small number of times. The rearrangement joins TRBV18 to TRBJ1-5; D gene uncertain. Trimming took off 1 base at V and 6 bases at J, with 22 bases between the two ends. Germline assignment: CDR1 KGHSH and CDR2 LQKENI. The CDR3 has 18 amino acids. The DNA of the CDR3 is TGTGCCAGCTCACCACGCCGCGACGGGCGCCAAGAGATTCAGCCCCAGCATTTT. Encoded protein: CASSPRRDGRQEIQPQHF.

This chain uses TRBV5-6 with TRBJ2-1; tentatively, D is TRBD2 (5 bases). The germline V gene has CDR1 SGHDT and CDR2 YYEEEE. The CDR3 runs to 14 residues. V was shortened by 2 bases and J by 7 bases, with 13 bases between the two germline ends. CDR3 sequence reads: CASSLTLATNEQFF. The CDR3 DNA is TGTGCCAGCAGCTTAACGCTAGCCACTAATGAGCAGTTCTTC.

V and J are TRBV11-2 and TRBJ2-5; 8 positions match TRBD2. Germline values: CDR1 SGHAT, CDR2 FQNNGV. Germline trimming cut 1 base from V and 4 bases from J; bases unmatched to any gene: 11. The CDR3 length is 17 residues. CDR3 sequence reads: CASSLGLAGGRRETQYF. The CDR3 nucleotides are TGTGCCAGCAGCTTAGGGCTAGCGGGTGGGAGAAGAGAGACCCAGTACTTC.

This chain uses TRBV7-6 with TRBJ2-1; TRBD2 aligns across 10 bases. Germline V CDR1 and CDR2: SGHVS, FNYEAQ. J gave up 6 bases and V 3 bases, and 11 bases lay outside the gene matches. The CDR3 is 17 residues long. CDR3 sequence: CASSFFASGSGVNEQFF. The CDR3 DNA follows: TGTGCCAGCAGCTTTTTTGCTAGCGGGAGTGGAGTCAATGAGCAGTTCTTC.

The gene calls are TRBV6-4 and TRBJ2-2, with 9 bases aligning to TRBD1. V dropped 6 bases and J dropped 2; count of bases not matched to a gene: 4. The CDR3 is 15 amino acids. The germline CDR1 and CDR2 sequences are MRHNA and SNTAGT. The CDR3 protein is CASSSQGANTGELFF. The CDR3 nucleotides read TGTGCCAGCAGCTCACAGGGGGCTAACACCGGGGAGCTGTTTTTT.

This clone came up a few times. The chain uses TRBV6-1 and TRBJ1-2; D gene uncertain. The CDR3 loop spans 13 amino acids. Trimming pared 0 bases from V and 7 bases from J, leaving 9 bases between. Germline CDR1 reads MNHNS; CDR2 reads SASEGT. The CDR3 DNA reads TGTGCCAGCAGTGAAGCGGAGGGAGTTGGCTACACCTTC. Its protein product is CASSEAEGVGYTF.

This chain uses TRBV9 with TRBJ1-3; D might be TRBD1 (5 bases). The CDR3 is made up of 17 amino acids. V was trimmed by 5 bases and J by 0 bases, leaving 18 bases between them. Germline lookup yields CDR1 SGDLS and CDR2 YYNGEE. The CDR3 DNA reads TGTGCCAGCAGTGATCTGGGGGGACGACTCTCTGGAAACACCATATATTTT. Protein sequence: CASSDLGGRLSGNTIYF.

The chain joins TRBV4-3 to TRBJ2-7; TRBD1 agrees at 8 bases. From germline, CDR1 is LGHNA and CDR2 YSLEER. The CDR3 contains 16 residues. V gave up 0 bases and J gave up 2 bases; unmatched junction bases: 6. CDR3 sequence (DNA): TGCGCCAGCAGCCAAGAGTCCGGGACAGGTCCCTACGAGCAGTACTTC. It translates to CASSQESGTGPYEQYF.

V and J are TRBV5-1 and TRBJ2-6, with 10 bases that match TRBD1. Germline CDR1 is SGHRS and CDR2 is YFSETQ. V lost 3 bases and J lost 0; bases outside the gene matches: 6. The CDR3 is 18 amino acids. The chain's CDR3 is CASSSTTGGRSGANVLTF. The CDR3, as DNA: TGCGCCAGCAGCTCGACGACAGGGGGCCGCTCTGGGGCCAACGTCCTGACTTTC.

In its sample, this clone was seen a few times. This rearrangement joins TRBV4-3 to TRBJ1-5; D gene ambiguous. Germline values: CDR1 LGHNA, CDR2 YSLEER. The CDR3 covers 14 residues. Trimming removed 1 base at V and 7 bases at J, with 11 bases between. In DNA, the CDR3 is TGCGCCAGCAGCCAAGTTCGGGCGGGACAGCCCCAGCATTTT. Protein product: CASSQVRAGQPQHF.

In its sample, this clone was seen a few times. This chain links TRBV10-3 with TRBJ2-7, with D maybe TRBD1 (6 bases). V was trimmed by 2 bases and J by 1 base, leaving 9 bases between them. Germline V CDR1 and CDR2: ENHRY, SYGVKD. The CDR3 runs to 14 residues. As DNA, the CDR3 is TGTGCCATCAGTGAGACTACAGGGTCCTACGAGCAGTACTTC. This codes for CAISETTGSYEQYF.

This chain connects TRBV7-9 to TRBJ2-3; TRBD2 matches 14 bases. This CDR3 has 17 amino acids. CDR1 is SEHNR and CDR2 is FQNEAQ in the germline V gene (reference sequence). V was clipped by 3 bases and J by 2 bases; unmatched bases: 4. The CDR3 DNA reads TGTGCCAGCAGCTTCCGGACTAGCGGGAGGTACACAGATACGCAGTATTTT. Protein: CASSFRTSGRYTDTQYF.

The chain has TRBV19 and TRBJ2-1, with TRBD1 matching 8 bases. The germline V gene encodes CDR1 LNHDA and CDR2 SQIVND (reference sequence). The CDR3 length is 14 residues. V lost 5 bases, J lost 4 bases, and 4 bases stayed unmatched. In DNA, the CDR3 is TGTGCCAGTAGTCCCGACAGGGGATACAATGAGCAGTTCTTC. This gives the protein CASSPDRGYNEQFF.

The chain couples TRBV7-9 to TRBJ2-7; D is undetermined. V was clipped by 6 bases and J by 4 bases, with 22 bases between them. Germline CDR1 SEHNR, CDR2 FQNEAQ (reference sequence). The CDR3 has 16 amino acids. The CDR3 sequence: CASRPAARVDGYEQYF. For the CDR3, the DNA is TGTGCCAGCAGACCGGCAGCCCGTGTTGATGGTTACGAGCAGTACTTC.